These T cell receptor beta chains were read from a single sample in a study of T cell responses to AZD1222 COVID-19 vaccine. This table comes from immunoSEQ multiplex PCR, and its TCRdb copy is limited to in-frame clones, with some not included. The sample holds over 85,000 clones, 85% to 90% seen once. The sample consisted of peripheral blood, taken on day 0 of AZD1222 vaccination. These receptors originate from an adult in good health. Each CDR3 is given with its conserved first and last residue. The D gene is left open where the match is weak. Expanded clones are given a class, and other clones once, few, many or no size at all.

size	J	D	V	CDR3	DNA
NA	TRBJ2-7	TRBD1	TRBV5-1	CASSPILGQGLSYEQYF	TGCGCCAGCAGTCCCATCCTAGGACAGGGCCTCTCCTACGAGCAGTACTTC
NA	TRBJ1-5	TRBD1	TRBV5-6	CASSLTRQGSFYQPQHF	TGTGCCAGCAGCCTGACCCGACAGGGAAGTTTCTATCAGCCCCAGCATTTT
NA	TRBJ2-3	NA	TRBV7-9	CASSSGTADTDTQYF	TGTGCCAGCAGCTCCGGGACGGCCGACACAGATACGCAGTATTTT
NA	TRBJ2-1	NA	TRBV28	CASTTVGDYNEQFF	TGTGCCAGCACGACAGTTGGGGACTACAATGAGCAGTTCTTC
NA	TRBJ1-1	TRBD1	TRBV5-1	CASSPDRPRTEAFF	TGCGCCAGCAGCCCGGACAGGCCTCGGACTGAAGCTTTCTTT
NA	TRBJ2-1	TRBD2	TRBV5-4	CASSPRGGQDNEQFF	TGTGCCAGCAGCCCACGGGGGGGCCAGGACAATGAGCAGTTCTTC
NA	TRBJ1-6	NA	TRBV7-3	CASSLGLNSPLHF	TGTGCCAGCAGCTTAGGTTTAAATTCACCCCTCCACTTT
NA	TRBJ2-1	TRBD1	TRBV19	CASAGGTGKARFYNEQFF	TGTGCCAGTGCAGGGGGAACAGGGAAGGCTAGATTCTACAATGAGCAGTTCTTC
NA	TRBJ2-5	NA	TRBV29-1	CSVELHKRETQYF	TGCAGCGTTGAACTTCACAAAAGGGAGACCCAGTACTTC
NA	TRBJ2-7	NA	TRBV6-5	CASRPEAGKYEQYF	TGTGCCAGCAGGCCCGAGGCAGGGAAGTACGAGCAGTACTTC
NA	TRBJ1-2	NA	TRBV7-2	CASSRRPGLHLRADF	TGTGCCAGCAGCCGGCGCCCGGGACTACACCTTAGGGCAGACTTC
NA	TRBJ1-2	TRBD1	TRBV7-2	CASSSGQGSGYTF	TGTGCCAGCAGCTCGGGACAGGGAAGTGGCTACACCTTC
NA	TRBJ2-3	NA	TRBV24-1	CATSEVSTDTQYF	TGTGCCACCAGTGAGGTCAGTACAGATACGCAGTATTTT
NA	TRBJ1-1	NA	TRBV9	CASSVTKMNTEAFF	TGTGCCAGCAGCGTAACCAAGATGAACACTGAAGCTTTCTTT
once	TRBJ1-1	NA	TRBV3-1/TRBV3-2	CASSLASGNTEAFF	TGTGCCAGCAGCTTAGCTTCTGGGAACACTGAAGCTTTCTTT
NA	TRBJ2-2	NA	TRBV7-3	CASSLGAGSTGELFF	TGTGCCAGCAGCCTGGGGGCAGGGAGCACCGGGGAGCTGTTTTTT
once	TRBJ2-7	NA	TRBV25-1	CASSEWLGVREQYF	TGTGCCAGCAGTGAATGGTTGGGGGTCCGGGAGCAGTACTTC
NA	TRBJ2-7	NA	TRBV11-1	CASSVGQLYEQYF	TGTGCCAGCAGCGTCGGACAACTCTACGAGCAGTACTTC
NA	TRBJ1-2	NA	TRBV5-1	CASSSSGTPKPYGYTF	TGCGCCAGCAGCTCGTCCGGGACGCCCAAGCCGTATGGCTACACCTTC
NA	TRBJ1-3	NA	TRBV7-6	CASSLEGRGILLQAGNTIYF	TGTGCCAGCAGCTTAGAGGGGAGAGGCATACTTCTCCAGGCTGGAAACACCATATATTTT
NA	TRBJ2-1	TRBD1	TRBV7-2	CASSLGQGVYEQFF	TGTGCCAGCAGCTTGGGACAGGGTGTTTATGAGCAGTTCTTC
few	TRBJ1-2	NA	TRBV16	CASSRITDYGYTF	TGTGCCAGCAGCCGCATAACTGACTATGGCTACACCTTC
NA	TRBJ2-2	NA	TRBV20-1	CSARGTQGPGELFF	TGCAGTGCTCGTGGGACTCAAGGACCCGGGGAGCTGTTTTTT
NA	TRBJ2-1	TRBD1	TRBV28	CASTGPGQPYNEQFF	TGTGCCAGTACTGGGCCGGGACAGCCTTACAATGAGCAGTTCTTC
NA	TRBJ2-7	TRBD2	TRBV28	CASSLGLAVLSYEQYF	TGTGCCAGCAGCTTGGGACTAGCGGTCCTTTCCTACGAGCAGTACTTC
NA	TRBJ1-6	NA	TRBV19	CASSVEGPWVNSPLHF	TGTGCCAGTAGTGTAGAGGGGCCATGGGTAAATTCACCCCTCCACTTT
NA	TRBJ1-1	NA	TRBV2	CATRDTRSWNTEAFF	TGTGCCACCAGGGACACACGATCCTGGAACACTGAAGCTTTCTTT
few	TRBJ1-4	TRBD1	TRBV27	CASSRQGANEKLFF	TGTGCCAGCAGTCGGCAGGGGGCTAATGAAAAACTGTTTTTT
NA	TRBJ2-7	TRBD2	TRBV7-9	CASSFKVWGTSGYEQYF	TGTGCCAGCAGCTTTAAAGTATGGGGGACTAGCGGCTACGAGCAGTACTTC
NA	TRBJ2-5	NA	TRBV7-3	CASSPSPGQGQETQYF	TGTGCCAGCAGCCCATCCCCGGGGCAGGGCCAAGAGACCCAGTACTTC
few	TRBJ2-2	NA	TRBV24-1	CATSDLHLSRGNTGELFF	TGTGCCACCAGTGATTTGCATCTAAGCAGGGGGAACACCGGGGAGCTGTTTTTT
NA	TRBJ1-6	NA	TRBV25-1	CASANPGRNSPLHF	TGTGCCAGCGCAAATCCCGGGAGGAATTCACCCCTCCACTTT
NA	TRBJ2-7	NA	TRBV5-4	CASSFQSSSYEQYF	TGTGCCAGCAGCTTTCAGAGCAGCTCCTACGAGCAGTACTTC
NA	TRBJ1-2	TRBD1	TRBV28	CASSIGGQINYGYTF	TGTGCCAGCAGTATAGGGGGACAGATTAACTATGGCTACACCTTC
NA	TRBJ2-2	TRBD2	TRBV4-2	CASSQEGTSDTGELFF	TGTGCCAGCAGCCAAGAGGGGACTAGCGACACCGGGGAGCTGTTTTTT
NA	TRBJ1-2	NA	TRBV7-2	CASSLAVGGSGGYTF	TGTGCCAGCAGCTTAGCCGTGGGGGGGTCGGGCGGCTACACCTTC
NA	TRBJ1-6	TRBD1	TRBV15	CATSSDSRQGWNSPLHF	TGTGCCACCAGCAGCGATTCTCGACAGGGCTGGAATTCACCCCTCCACTTT
NA	TRBJ1-1	NA	TRBV28	CASSSQRRNTEAFF	TGTGCCAGCAGTTCCCAACGACGGAACACTGAAGCTTTCTTT
NA	TRBJ2-2	TRBD2	TRBV5-4	CASSPGTSAYTGELFF	TGTGCCAGCAGCCCCGGGACTAGCGCCTACACCGGGGAGCTGTTTTTT
NA	TRBJ2-3	NA	TRBV29-1	CSVYTDTQYF	TGCAGCGTTTACACAGATACGCAGTATTTT
NA	TRBJ2-3	NA	TRBV11-1	CASSLVGPGGDTQYF	TGTGCCAGCAGCTTAGTTGGTCCTGGCGGCGATACGCAGTATTTT
once	TRBJ1-2	TRBD1	TRBV23-1	CASSQGDRGESNYGYTF	TGCGCCAGCAGTCAAGGGGACAGGGGGGAGTCTAACTATGGCTACACCTTC
NA	TRBJ2-3	NA	TRBV9	CASSAGAHVKDTQYF	TGTGCCAGCAGCGCGGGTGCACATGTGAAAGATACGCAGTATTTT
NA	TRBJ1-1	NA	TRBV6-1	CASSEAMNTEAFF	TGTGCCAGCAGTGAAGCTATGAACACTGAAGCTTTCTTT